The 11 T cell receptor beta chains below all came from one sample that was sequenced in a study of graft-versus-host responses after intestinal transplantation. Profiling relied on immunoSEQ multiplex PCR, and the TCRdb table lists in-frame clones only, not all of them. The sample yields roughly 85,000 clones, roughly 90% seen once. The antigens for these receptors are not known. The material sequenced was unstimulated CD8+ T cells sorted from spleen or lymph node cells, taken before transplant. These receptors were obtained from a human donor who was the organ donor for an intestinal transplant.

V usage is TRBV30 and J usage is TRBJ2-7; 9 nucleotides match TRBD2. The CDR3 loop spans 16 amino acids. V lost 0 bases, J lost 3 bases, and 9 bases stayed unmatched. CDR1 is GTSNPN, CDR2 SVGIG, per germline (reference sequence). CDR3 DNA sequence: TGTGCCTGGAGTGTAGCCGAAGCGGGAGGCTTCTACGAGCAGTACTTC. As protein: CAWSVAEAGGFYEQYF.

The chain joins TRBV25-1 to TRBJ1-1; D may be TRBD1 (5 bases). The CDR3 extends over 15 amino acids. V was cut by 5 bases and J by 5 bases, with 18 bases left in between. Germline V gene lookup returns CDR1 MGHDK and CDR2 SYGVNS. The CDR3 protein is CASSKPGTEGTEAFF. As DNA, the CDR3 is TGTGCCAGCAGTAAGCCCGGGACTGAGGGGACTGAAGCTTTCTTT.

Here the CDR3 reads CASSQGFGGWKDGGQFF. The CDR3 DNA sequence: TGCGCCAGCAGCCAAGGATTCGGGGGATGGAAGGACGGTGGGCAGTTCTTC. J is TRBJ2-1 and V is TRBV4-1; perhaps TRBD2 as D (6 bases). This CDR3 comprises 17 residues. Germline V lookup: CDR1 MGHRA, CDR2 YSYEKL. Trimming removed 1 base from V and 12 bases from J, with 25 bases in between.

The J gene is TRBJ2-2, the V gene TRBV29-1; D unclear. The CDR3 spans 11 residues. The germline V and J ends were trimmed by 4 bases and 5 bases, with 5 bases remaining between them. The V gene's germline CDR1 is SQVTM and CDR2 ANQGSEA. CDR3 DNA: TGCAGCGTTGGGCTAACCGGGGAGCTGTTTTTT. Translating it yields CSVGLTGELFF.

The J gene is TRBJ1-4, the V gene TRBV7-8, with D possibly matching TRBD1 (6 bases). The CDR3 has 15 amino acids. Trimming left V 6 bases short and J 4 bases short, with 15 bases between. CDR1 and CDR2 (germline): SGHVS, FQNEAQ. In DNA, the CDR3 is TGTGCCAGCAGATCCGCGGACAGCCTTAATGAAAAACTGTTTTTT. It translates to CASRSADSLNEKLFF.

The chain joins TRBV6-6 to TRBJ1-1; D perhaps matches TRBD1 (6 bases). V was shortened by 6 bases and J by 4 bases, with 15 bases between the two germline ends. CDR3 size: 14 residues. Germline V CDR1 and CDR2: MNHNY, SVGAGI (reference sequence). The CDR3 DNA reads as TGTGCCAGCAGACTACAGGGCGAGGCCACTGAAGCTTTCTTT. Amino acids: CASRLQGEATEAFF.

The chain recombines TRBV12-5 with TRBJ2-7, with D perhaps matching TRBD1 (6 bases). This CDR3 is 12 amino acids long. Trimming stripped 1 base from V and 8 bases from J, with 9 bases between. From germline, CDR1 is LGHNT and CDR2 FRNRAP. CDR3 residues: CASGLGRGKQYF. The CDR3 DNA reads TGTGCTAGTGGTTTGGGCAGGGGTAAGCAGTACTTC.

Notes on this clone: This CDR3 fails to terminate in the conserved phenylalanine or tryptophan, so it likely reflects a read error. Because the CDR3's place on the DNA is in doubt, the DNA is left out and the CDR3 is given as listed by TCRdb. The rearrangement links TRBV28 to TRBJ2-3; the D call TRBD2 from the table was never checked on the DNA. Including both end residues, the CDR3 is 14 amino acids long. Looked up from germline, CDR1 is MDHEN and CDR2 is SYDVKM. The CDR3 reads CASSLGGRAGPPVK.

The rearrangement uses TRBV6-5 and TRBJ2-7; D unclear. The germline gives CDR1 MNHEY, CDR2 SVGAGI. V lost 0 bases and J lost 4, with 10 bases in between. This CDR3 spans 14 amino acids. The CDR3 spells CASSYSLIGYEQYF. CDR3 nucleotide sequence: TGTGCCAGCAGTTACTCGTTAATAGGATACGAGCAGTACTTC.

This chain connects TRBV7-2 to TRBJ2-7; no clear D. This CDR3 spans 14 amino acids. The germline V gene encodes CDR1 SGHTA and CDR2 FQGNSA. Trimming took 5 bases from V and 8 from J, leaving 19 bases between them. Here the CDR3 reads CASSPNVLSSKQYF. Written as DNA, the CDR3 is TGTGCCAGCAGCCCAAATGTCCTCTCTTCCAAGCAGTACTTC.

The J gene is TRBJ1-1, the V gene TRBV4-1; D perhaps matches TRBD1 (6 bases). Trimming stripped 4 bases from V and 0 bases from J, with 21 bases between. This CDR3 has 18 residues. Germline loops: CDR1 MGHRA, CDR2 YSYEKL. CDR3 in DNA: TGCGCCAGCAGCCTCGCCCCGGGACATAAGGACTTGAACACTGAAGCTTTCTTT. This encodes CASSLAPGHKDLNTEAFF.